These 19 T cell receptor beta chains came from one sample sequenced in a study of control samples from healthy donors and cancer patients. Sequencing was performed with immunoSEQ multiplex PCR; in TCRdb, only in-frame clones are kept and a portion is missing. The sample has 150,000 to 180,000 clones; approximately 94% are singletons. The sample was blood. The receptors were sampled from a middle-aged man in good health.

This chain links TRBV27 with TRBJ1-3, with D perhaps matching TRBD1 (5 bases). CDR1 is MNHEY, CDR2 SMNVEV, per germline (reference sequence). The CDR3 has 14 residues. The V end lost 6 bases, the J end lost 8 bases, and 17 bases lay between the germline ends. The CDR3 loop reads CASRSGVAADTIYF. The DNA for the CDR3 is TGTGCCAGCAGATCGGGGGTCGCCGCAGACACCATATATTTT.

The chain uses TRBV7-2 and TRBJ1-1; no clear D. Germline V lookup: CDR1 SGHTA, CDR2 FQGNSA. V gave up 1 base and J gave up 1 base, with 10 bases separating them. This CDR3 contains 15 residues. The CDR3 bases are TGTGCCAGCAGCTTAGGCGGCAACCCGAACACTGAAGCTTTCTTT. Translation: CASSLGGNPNTEAFF.

The gene calls are TRBV19 and TRBJ1-1, with 12 bases fitting TRBD1. The V and J ends lost 7 bases and 7 bases, in that order; junction bases with no gene match: 7. Germline V lookup: CDR1 LNHDA, CDR2 SQIVND (reference sequence). The CDR3 covers 14 residues. The CDR3 bases are TGTGCCAGTACCCCGGGACAGGGGGCCGGTGAAGCTTTCTTT. Its translation: CASTPGQGAGEAFF. Full variable domain (rest looked up from reference TRBV19 and TRBJ1-1): DGGITQSPKYLFRKEGQNVTLSCEQNLNHDAMYWYRQDPGQGLRLIYYSQIVNDFQKGDIAEGYSVSREKKESFPLTVTSAQKNPTAFYLCASTPGQGAGEAFFGQGTRLTVV.

The genes are TRBV10-2 and TRBJ2-2; TRBD2 agrees at 8 bases. V was pared by 4 bases and J by 7 bases, with 8 bases of the junction left unmatched. Germline assignment: CDR1 WSHSY and CDR2 SAAADI. The CDR3 sequence is 15 residues long. CDR3 sequence (DNA): TGCGCCAGCAGTGGACGGGGGGGCGAAGGCGGGGAGCTGTTTTTT. Encoded protein: CASSGRGGEGGELFF.

The CDR3 sequence: CASSPGLAGRETQYF. The DNA for the CDR3 is TGTGCCAGCAGTCCGGGGCTAGCGGGGAGAGAGACCCAGTACTTC. This chain joins TRBV6-5 and TRBJ2-5; 9 bases are shared with TRBD2. This CDR3 spans 15 amino acids. Losses at the gene ends were 5 bases for V and 4 bases for J; bases not matched to a gene: 8. Germline lookup yields CDR1 MNHEY and CDR2 SVGAGI.

The chain employs TRBV2 and TRBJ1-2; the match to TRBD1 covers 7 bases. There are 15 residues in the CDR3. Germline assignment: CDR1 SNHLY and CDR2 FYNNEI. The V segment lost 3 bases and the J segment 0 bases; nucleotides outside the gene matches: 4. The CDR3 nucleotides are TGTGCCAGCAGTGATCGTACAGGGGCTAACTATGGCTACACCTTC. It translates to CASSDRTGANYGYTF.

The rearrangement uses TRBV19 and TRBJ1-1; D is uncertain. Trimming removed 10 bases from V and 1 base from J, with 13 bases in between. CDR1 and CDR2 (germline): LNHDA, SQIVND (reference sequence). This CDR3 contains 13 residues. DNA of the CDR3: TGTGCCACTCGGAAGTCGACGAACACTGAAGCTTTCTTT. The encoded protein is CATRKSTNTEAFF.

The DNA of the CDR3 is TGTGCCAGTAGTATTCACTTGGGGGGATCCTACGAGCAGTACTTC. Protein: CASSIHLGGSYEQYF. The chain carries TRBV19 and TRBJ2-7; the D gene is possibly TRBD2 (6 bases). The ends were cut back, 3 bases at V and 1 base at J, with 13 bases in the middle. CDR1 is LNHDA, CDR2 SQIVND, per germline (reference sequence). The CDR3 extends over 15 amino acids.

The rearrangement uses TRBV2 and TRBJ2-2; 8 bases are shared with TRBD1. The length of the CDR3 is 15 residues. CDR1 is SNHLY, CDR2 FYNNEI, per germline. Losses at the gene ends were 4 bases for V and 4 bases for J; bases not matched to a gene: 5. CDR3 DNA: TGTGCCAGCAGTGTGTCAGGGGGCCCCACCGGGGAGCTGTTTTTT. It yields the protein CASSVSGGPTGELFF.

This clone appeared a few times. V and J are TRBV7-9 and TRBJ1-3; D might be TRBD1 (6 bases). The CDR3 totals 15 residues. With 8 bases removed from V and 0 bases from J, the gap between germline ends came to 14 bases. Germline assignment: CDR1 SEHNR and CDR2 FQNEAQ (reference sequence). CDR3 DNA: TGTGCCAGCGGGGGCTCCAAGGGCTCTGGAAACACCATATATTTT. The encoded protein is CASGGSKGSGNTIYF.

The CDR3: CASSTAGTSFYGYTF. In DNA, the CDR3 is TGTGCCAGCAGCACTGCCGGGACCTCCTTCTATGGCTACACCTTC. The J gene is TRBJ1-2, the V gene TRBV7-9; possible D gene TRBD1, 5 bases. The germline gives CDR1 SEHNR, CDR2 FQNEAQ (reference sequence). The CDR3 spans 15 residues. V was pared by 5 bases and J by 4 bases, with 17 bases between.

The chain couples TRBV30 to TRBJ1-1; D unresolved. The CDR3 consists of 14 residues. Trimming pared 0 bases from V and 1 base from J, leaving 9 bases between. Germline values: CDR1 GTSNPN, CDR2 SVGIG (reference sequence). The CDR3 DNA is TGTGCCTGGAGTGTCATTCGAAAGAACACTGAAGCTTTCTTT. Translation gives CAWSVIRKNTEAFF.

This clone is a singleton in its sample. This chain links TRBV29-1 with TRBJ1-2; no reliable D call. Germline V gene sequence: CDR1 SQVTM, CDR2 ANQGSEA. CDR3 length: 12 amino acids. The V end lost 4 bases, the J end lost 2 bases, and 8 bases lay between the germline ends. The CDR3 coding sequence is TGCAGCGTTGTGTGGCCAAACTATGGCTACACCTTC. It is translated as CSVVWPNYGYTF.

This chain links TRBV7-2 with TRBJ1-2; D gene unclear. V was trimmed by 3 bases and J by 0 bases, leaving 14 bases between them. This CDR3 is built from 16 residues. The germline V gene encodes CDR1 SGHTA and CDR2 FQGNSA. CDR3 bases: TGTGCCAGCAGCTTGTTCCAAGGCTCTTCTAACTATGGCTACACCTTC. Its protein is CASSLFQGSSNYGYTF.

The chain combines TRBV7-9 with TRBJ1-6, with a possible D match to TRBD1 (6 bases). From germline, CDR1 is SEHNR and CDR2 FQNEAQ (reference sequence). This CDR3 region has 15 residues. V gave up 2 bases and J gave up 7 bases, with 12 bases separating them. The CDR3, as DNA: TGTGCCAGCAGCTTAAGGTATGGGGGCAATTCACCCCTCCACTTT. Its translation is CASSLRYGGNSPLHF. The whole variable domain, filled in from reference TRBV7-9 and TRBJ1-6, reads DTGVSQNPRHKITKRGQNVTFRCDPISEHNRLYWYRQTLGQGPEFLTYFQNEAQLEKSRLLSDRFSAERPKGSFSTLEIQRTEQGDSAMYLCASSLRYGGNSPLHFGNGTRLTVT.

This chain joins TRBV6-1 and TRBJ1-3; no clear D. The V gene's germline CDR1 is MNHNS and CDR2 SASEGT. The CDR3 is made up of 15 amino acids. Trimming left V 0 bases short and J 4 bases short, with 10 bases between. The CDR3 spells CASSEAGAIGNTIYF. CDR3 bases: TGTGCCAGCAGTGAAGCAGGCGCGATCGGAAACACCATATATTTT.

The V call is TRBV5-8, the J call TRBJ2-3; possibly TRBD1 for D (6 bases). Germline V gives CDR1 SGHTS, CDR2 YDEGEE. V was trimmed by 0 bases and J by 5 bases, leaving 16 bases between them. The CDR3 covers 16 residues. This CDR3 reads CASSLAPSGAGDTQYF. CDR3 DNA: TGTGCCAGCAGCTTGGCTCCCTCAGGGGCGGGAGATACGCAGTATTTT.

This clone has only one observation. This chain joins TRBV18 and TRBJ1-4; D is unresolved. Germline assignment: CDR1 KGHSH and CDR2 LQKENI. V gave up 4 bases and J gave up 3 bases, with 9 bases separating them. CDR3 length: 14 amino acids. CDR3 sequence (DNA): TGTGCCAGCTCACAGAACTCGGCTAATGAAAAACTGTTTTTT. Protein sequence: CASSQNSANEKLFF.

The chain couples TRBV5-1 to TRBJ1-1; D gene uncertain. The germline V and J ends were trimmed by 0 bases and 0 bases, with 9 bases remaining between them. Germline-derived CDR1 and CDR2 are SGHRS and YFSETQ. CDR3 length: 15 amino acids. The CDR3 DNA is TGCGCCAGCAGCTTGGATAACACCATGAACACTGAAGCTTTCTTT. Protein product: CASSLDNTMNTEAFF.